This TCR beta chain was recovered during a study of blood T cell repertoires in COVID-19. Study as a whole: Acute and convalescent COVID-19 samples came from the United States, Italy and Spain. PBMCs, B-cell-depleted T cells, or T cells were the source of the cDNA or gDNA that made up the material.

Patients of the Seattle cohort, enrolled during active infection, were followed longitudinally. Authors' data handling: Estimates of nucleated cell counts were drawn from the amplification of reference gene primers. The assay was immunoSEQ multiplex PCR, and TCRdb's table has in-frame clones only and misses some. Clonal size and the V and J genes are those of that table, whereas D and trimming came from the DNA. The table has 79,000 or so clones, about 85% seen once; the top ten hold about a tenth. This receptor was obtained from a man in his 60s with COVID-19, enrolled during active disease. Sequenced sample: peripheral blood.

The CDR3 is CASSEQGGFSSYEQYF. CDR3 nucleotides: TGTGCCAGCAGCGAACAGGGGGGTTTTAGTTCCTACGAGCAGTACTTC. The chain employs TRBV11-2 and TRBJ2-7, with 8 bases identical to TRBD1. The CDR3 runs to 16 residues. CDR1 is SGHAT and CDR2 is FQNNGV in the germline V gene. V was clipped by 5 bases and J by 1 base; unmatched bases: 10.